Each of the 4 T cell receptor beta chains below was sequenced from the same sample in a study of blood T cells in healthy people across ages. A second PCR of about 6 to 12 cycles used a sample-barcoded 5' primer and a J-beta primer mix. TCRdb independently ran MiXCR on the 5' RACE reads; one entry per CDR3 protein. The sample shows under 2 million distinct CDR3 sequences, 34% of them seen only once. What was sequenced was blood. These TCRs come from a woman aged 25 to 39 in good health.

The J gene is TRBJ2-7, the V gene TRBV29-1, with a possible D match to TRBD1 (5 bases). Per the germline V gene, CDR1 is SQVTM and CDR2 is ANQGSEA. This CDR3 spans 12 amino acids. Trimming cost V 2 bases and J 6 bases, with 11 bases left between them. The DNA for the CDR3 is TGCAGCGTTGAACAGGGCTTTTCCGAGCAGTACTTC. It encodes CSVEQGFSEQYF.

The chain couples TRBV10-3 to TRBJ1-2; D is uncertain. There are 14 residues in the CDR3. V was trimmed by 8 bases and J by 5 bases, leaving 18 bases between them. Germline V gene sequence: CDR1 ENHRY, CDR2 SYGVKD. CDR3 region: CAISPRGWAYGYTF. CDR3 coding DNA: TGTGCCATCTCCCCCCGCGGGTGGGCTTATGGCTACACCTTC.

This clonotype was found many times. The chain employs TRBV7-2 and TRBJ2-4, with 8 bases identical to TRBD2. J gave up 0 bases and V 2 bases, and 15 bases lay outside the gene matches. This CDR3 comprises 20 residues. CDR1 SGHTA and CDR2 FQGNSA come from the germline V gene. The CDR3 sequence is CASSLSWEAGAGRAKNIQYF. The CDR3 nucleotides are TGTGCCAGCAGCTTAAGCTGGGAAGCGGGAGCCGGGAGAGCCAAAAACATTCAGTACTTC.

The chain has TRBV30 and TRBJ2-3; no clear D gene. With 0 bases removed from V and 6 bases from J, the gap between germline ends came to 7 bases. This CDR3 comprises 12 residues. Germline lookup yields CDR1 GTSNPN and CDR2 SVGIG (reference sequence). CDR3 sequence: CAWSVQRDTQYF. CDR3 DNA: TGTGCCTGGAGTGTCCAACGGGATACGCAGTATTTT.